The clone carrying this TCR beta chain has at least ten counts. The antigen is unknown. The data were taken from a study of T cells in Graves' hyperthyroidism and ophthalmopathy. Regarding the study as a whole: The model forecast ophthalmopathy, anticipating it by a median 6.5 months before onset. Most expanded thyroid clonotypes above 0.001 recurred in blood.

Germline loops: CDR1 MDHEN, CDR2 SYDVKM. This CDR3 has 15 residues. V was clipped by 6 bases and J by 7 bases; unmatched bases: 9. Amplified regions were TCR beta CDR3 sequences from RNA transcripts. Primed by the HTBI set, a first-round RT-PCR was run on the TCR CDR3. MiXCR, run by TCRdb on the multiplex PCR reads, gives a single entry per CDR3 protein. This table has about 740,000 distinct CDR3 sequences, less than 15% appearing once. Newly diagnosed hyperthyroidism, duration under 2 months, in patients aged 18 to 65. The V gene is TRBV28, the J gene TRBJ1-6; the match to TRBD1 covers 7 bases. Sequenced sample: blood. The sequence came from a woman aged 18-29 years with Graves' hyperthyroidism. CDR3 DNA sequence: TGTGCCAGCAGCCTTCCTAACAGGGGAAATTCACCCCTCCACTTT. It yields the protein CASSLPNRGNSPLHF.